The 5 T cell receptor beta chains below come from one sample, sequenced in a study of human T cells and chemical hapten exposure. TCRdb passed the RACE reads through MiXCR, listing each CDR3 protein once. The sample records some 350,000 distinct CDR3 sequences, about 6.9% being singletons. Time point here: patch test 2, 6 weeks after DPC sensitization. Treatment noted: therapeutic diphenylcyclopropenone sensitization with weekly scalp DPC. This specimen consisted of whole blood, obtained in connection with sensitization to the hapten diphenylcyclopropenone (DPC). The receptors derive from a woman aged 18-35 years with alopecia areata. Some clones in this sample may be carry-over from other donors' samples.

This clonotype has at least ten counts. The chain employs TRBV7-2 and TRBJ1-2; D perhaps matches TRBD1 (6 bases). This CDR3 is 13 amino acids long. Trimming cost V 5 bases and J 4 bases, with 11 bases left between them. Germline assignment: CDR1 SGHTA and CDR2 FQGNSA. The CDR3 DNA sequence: TGTGCCAGCAGCCCAGGACAGCCCTATGGCTACACCTTC. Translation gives CASSPGQPYGYTF.

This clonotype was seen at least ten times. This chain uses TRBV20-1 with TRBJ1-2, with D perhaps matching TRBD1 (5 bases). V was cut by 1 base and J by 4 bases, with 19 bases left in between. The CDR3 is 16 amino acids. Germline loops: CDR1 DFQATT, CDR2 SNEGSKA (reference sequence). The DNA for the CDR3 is TGCAGTGCTAGAGGCCTAGACGGGGGAAATGGCTATGGCTACACCTTC. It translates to CSARGLDGGNGYGYTF.

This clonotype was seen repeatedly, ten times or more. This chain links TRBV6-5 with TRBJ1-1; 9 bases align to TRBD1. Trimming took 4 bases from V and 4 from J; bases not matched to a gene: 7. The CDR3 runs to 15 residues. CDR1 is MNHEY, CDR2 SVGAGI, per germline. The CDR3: CASSSMTGGITEAFF. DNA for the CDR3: TGTGCCAGCAGTTCTATGACAGGGGGTATCACTGAAGCTTTCTTT.

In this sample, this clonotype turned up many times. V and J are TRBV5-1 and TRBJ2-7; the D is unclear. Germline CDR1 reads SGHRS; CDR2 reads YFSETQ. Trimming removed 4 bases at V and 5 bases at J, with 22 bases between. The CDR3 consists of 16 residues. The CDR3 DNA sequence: TGCGCCAGCAGCCCCTTATCGACTGCGCAAAGTGACGAGCAGTACTTC. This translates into CASSPLSTAQSDEQYF.

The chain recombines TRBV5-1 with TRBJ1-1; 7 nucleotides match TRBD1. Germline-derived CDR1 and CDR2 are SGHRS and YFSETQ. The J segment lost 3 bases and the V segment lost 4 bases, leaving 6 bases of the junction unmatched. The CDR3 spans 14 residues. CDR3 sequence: CASSIDRVDTEAFF. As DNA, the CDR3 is TGCGCCAGCAGCATTGACAGGGTAGACACTGAAGCTTTCTTT.